This T cell receptor (beta chain) is from a study of cytomegalovirus exposure and HLA in healthy donors. On this clone itself: The target antigen is unknown.

Germline V gene data show CDR1 as SGHTA and CDR2 as FQGNSA. CDR3 length: 15 amino acids. The V and J ends lost 3 bases and 6 bases, in that order; junction bases with no gene match: 7. Points from the study as a whole: The likely explanation for a cluster of highly shared sequence variants was sequencing artifact. The records held CMV serostatus as the only immune exposure information. Listed as cytomegalovirus-associated were roughly 180 TCR beta chains.

It was with 60 Vbeta and 13 Jbeta primers that the PCR ran. The protocol was immunoSEQ multiplex PCR, while the TCRdb copy is restricted to in-frame clones and leaves out a portion. Of approximately 190,000 clones in the sample, more than 70% were seen once. Donors were nominally healthy when sampled, though unrecorded immune exposures were likely. This clonotype was sampled from a middle-aged man in good health and CMV-seropositive. Sequencing was done on a sample of PBMCs. The chain combines TRBV7-2 with TRBJ1-5, with 8 bases lining up with TRBD1. CDR3: CASSFQGAVSQPQHF. As DNA, the CDR3 is TGTGCCAGCAGCTTCCAGGGGGCAGTCTCTCAGCCCCAGCATTTT. The variable domain in full, completed from reference TRBV7-2 and TRBJ1-5, reads GAGVSQSPSNKVTEKGKDVELRCDPISGHTALYWYRQSLGQGLEFLIYFQGNSAPDKSGLPSDRFSAERTGGSVSTLTIQRTQQEDSAVYLCASSFQGAVSQPQHFGDGTRLSIL.